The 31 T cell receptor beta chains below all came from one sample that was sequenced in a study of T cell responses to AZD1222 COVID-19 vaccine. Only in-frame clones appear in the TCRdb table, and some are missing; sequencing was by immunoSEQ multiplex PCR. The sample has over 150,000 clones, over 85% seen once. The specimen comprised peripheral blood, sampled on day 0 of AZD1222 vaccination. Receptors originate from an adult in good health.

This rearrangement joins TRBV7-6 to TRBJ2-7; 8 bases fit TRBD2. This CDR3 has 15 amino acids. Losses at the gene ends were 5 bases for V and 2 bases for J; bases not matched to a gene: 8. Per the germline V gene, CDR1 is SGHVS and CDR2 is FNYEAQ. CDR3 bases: TGTGCCAGCAGCCCCCCGGGAGGGAGAACCTACGAGCAGTACTTC. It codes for CASSPPGGRTYEQYF.

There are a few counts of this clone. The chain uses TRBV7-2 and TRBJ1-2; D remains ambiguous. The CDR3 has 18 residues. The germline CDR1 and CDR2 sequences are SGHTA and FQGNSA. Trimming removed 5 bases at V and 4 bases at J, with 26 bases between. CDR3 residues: CASSQPITGGRVAYGYTF. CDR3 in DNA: TGTGCCAGCAGCCAACCCATCACCGGTGGGAGGGTTGCCTATGGCTACACCTTC.

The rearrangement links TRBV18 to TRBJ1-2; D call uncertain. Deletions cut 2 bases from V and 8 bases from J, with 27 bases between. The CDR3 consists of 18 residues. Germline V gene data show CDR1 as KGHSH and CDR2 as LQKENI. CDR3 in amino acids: CASSPKARSATVTQGYTF. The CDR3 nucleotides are TGTGCCAGCTCACCAAAGGCCCGGTCGGCTACAGTAACTCAGGGCTACACCTTC.

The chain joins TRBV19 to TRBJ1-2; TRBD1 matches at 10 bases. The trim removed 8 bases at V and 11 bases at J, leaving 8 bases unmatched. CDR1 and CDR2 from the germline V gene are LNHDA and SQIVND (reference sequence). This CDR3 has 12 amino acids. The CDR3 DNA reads TGTGCCAGTGGGGACAGGGGTAAGAGGTACACCTTC. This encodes CASGDRGKRYTF. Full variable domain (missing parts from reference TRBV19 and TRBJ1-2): DGGITQSPKYLFRKEGQNVTLSCEQNLNHDAMYWYRQDPGQGLRLIYYSQIVNDFQKGDIAEGYSVSREKKESFPLTVTSAQKNPTAFYLCASGDRGKRYTFGSGTRLTVV.

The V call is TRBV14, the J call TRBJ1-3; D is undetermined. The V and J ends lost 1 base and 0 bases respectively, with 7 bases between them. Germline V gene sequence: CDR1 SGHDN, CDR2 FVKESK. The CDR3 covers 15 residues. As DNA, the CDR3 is TGTGCCAGCAGCCAAGTTGGATTCTCTGGAAACACCATATATTTT. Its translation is CASSQVGFSGNTIYF.

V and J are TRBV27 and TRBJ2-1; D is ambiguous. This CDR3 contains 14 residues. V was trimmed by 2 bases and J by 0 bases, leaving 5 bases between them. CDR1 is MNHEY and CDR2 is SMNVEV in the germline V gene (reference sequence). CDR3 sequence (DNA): TGTGCCAGCAGTTTAGCGCACTCCTACAATGAGCAGTTCTTC. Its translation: CASSLAHSYNEQFF.

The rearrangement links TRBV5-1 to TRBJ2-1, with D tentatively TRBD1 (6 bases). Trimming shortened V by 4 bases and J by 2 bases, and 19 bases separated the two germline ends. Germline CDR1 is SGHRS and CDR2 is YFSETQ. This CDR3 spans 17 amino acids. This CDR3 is CASSRSWSGQTYNEQFF. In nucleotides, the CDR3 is TGCGCCAGCAGCCGGAGCTGGTCGGGACAAACCTACAATGAGCAGTTCTTC.

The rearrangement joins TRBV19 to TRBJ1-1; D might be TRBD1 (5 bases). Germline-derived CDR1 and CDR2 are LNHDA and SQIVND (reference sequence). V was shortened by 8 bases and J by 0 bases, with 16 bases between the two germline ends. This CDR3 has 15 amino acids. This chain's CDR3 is CASDNRRQMNTEAFF. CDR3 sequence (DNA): TGTGCCAGTGACAACCGCAGACAGATGAACACTGAAGCTTTCTTT.

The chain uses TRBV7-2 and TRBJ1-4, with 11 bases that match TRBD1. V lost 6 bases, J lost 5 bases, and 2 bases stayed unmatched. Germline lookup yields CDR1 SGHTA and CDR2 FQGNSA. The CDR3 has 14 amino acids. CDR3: CASRRTGGNEKLFF. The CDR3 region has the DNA TGTGCCAGCAGACGGACAGGGGGCAATGAAAAACTGTTTTTT. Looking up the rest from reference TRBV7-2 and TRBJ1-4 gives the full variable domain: GAGVSQSPSNKVTEKGKDVELRCDPISGHTALYWYRQSLGQGLEFLIYFQGNSAPDKSGLPSDRFSAERTGGSVSTLTIQRTQQEDSAVYLCASRRTGGNEKLFFGSGTQLSVL.

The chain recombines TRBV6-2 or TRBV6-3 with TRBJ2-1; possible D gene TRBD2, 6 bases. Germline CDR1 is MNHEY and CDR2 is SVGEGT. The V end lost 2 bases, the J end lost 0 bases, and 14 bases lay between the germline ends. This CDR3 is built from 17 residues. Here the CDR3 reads CASSYARRGNSYNEQFF. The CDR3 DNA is TGTGCCAGCAGTTACGCGCGGCGGGGAAACTCCTACAATGAGCAGTTCTTC.

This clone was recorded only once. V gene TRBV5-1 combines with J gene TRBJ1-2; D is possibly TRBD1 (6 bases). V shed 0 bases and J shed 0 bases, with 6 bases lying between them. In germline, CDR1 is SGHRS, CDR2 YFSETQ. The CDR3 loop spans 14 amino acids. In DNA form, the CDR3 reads TGCGCCAGCAGCTTGGAGGGGGCTAACTATGGCTACACCTTC. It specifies CASSLEGANYGYTF.

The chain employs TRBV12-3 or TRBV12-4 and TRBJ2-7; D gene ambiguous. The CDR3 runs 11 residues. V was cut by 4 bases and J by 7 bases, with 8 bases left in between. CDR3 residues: CASSWLREQYF. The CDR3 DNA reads TGTGCCAGCAGTTGGTTGCGGGAGCAGTACTTC.

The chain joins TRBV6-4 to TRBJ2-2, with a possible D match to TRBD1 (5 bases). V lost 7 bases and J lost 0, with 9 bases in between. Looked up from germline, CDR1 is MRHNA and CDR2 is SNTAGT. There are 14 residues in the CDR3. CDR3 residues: CASNTGSNTGELFF. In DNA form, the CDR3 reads TGTGCCAGCAACACAGGATCGAACACCGGGGAGCTGTTTTTT.

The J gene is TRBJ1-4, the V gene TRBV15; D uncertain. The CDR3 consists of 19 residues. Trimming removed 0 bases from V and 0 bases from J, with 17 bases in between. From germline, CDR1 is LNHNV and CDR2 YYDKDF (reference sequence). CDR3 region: CATSREAVAVSATNEKLFF. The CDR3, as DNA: TGTGCCACCAGCAGAGAAGCCGTGGCAGTTTCGGCAACTAATGAAAAACTGTTTTTT.

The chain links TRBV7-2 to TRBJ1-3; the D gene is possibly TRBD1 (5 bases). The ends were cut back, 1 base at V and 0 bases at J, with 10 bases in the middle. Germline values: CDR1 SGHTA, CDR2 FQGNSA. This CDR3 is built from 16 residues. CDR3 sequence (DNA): TGTGCCAGCAGCTTAGGTGGGACGGCCTCTGGAAACACCATATATTTT. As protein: CASSLGGTASGNTIYF.

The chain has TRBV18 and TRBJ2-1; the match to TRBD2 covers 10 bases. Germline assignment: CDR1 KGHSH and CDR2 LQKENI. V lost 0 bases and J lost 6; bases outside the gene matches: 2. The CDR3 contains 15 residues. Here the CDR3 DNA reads TGTGCCAGCTCACCACCGTCTAGCGGGGGCAATGAGCAGTTCTTC. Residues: CASSPPSSGGNEQFF.

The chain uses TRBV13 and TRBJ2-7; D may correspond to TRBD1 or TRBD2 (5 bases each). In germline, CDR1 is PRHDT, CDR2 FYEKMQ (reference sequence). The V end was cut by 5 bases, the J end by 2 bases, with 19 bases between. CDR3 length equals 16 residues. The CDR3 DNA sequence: TGTGCCAGCAGCATCTTATCCGGGACGGACGCCTACGAGCAGTACTTC. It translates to CASSILSGTDAYEQYF.

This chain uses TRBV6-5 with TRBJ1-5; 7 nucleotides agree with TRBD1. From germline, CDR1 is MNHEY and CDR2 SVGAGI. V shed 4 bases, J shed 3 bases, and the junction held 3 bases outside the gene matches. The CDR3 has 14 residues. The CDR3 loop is CASSLQGNNQPQHF. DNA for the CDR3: TGTGCCAGCAGTTTACAGGGGAACAATCAGCCCCAGCATTTT.

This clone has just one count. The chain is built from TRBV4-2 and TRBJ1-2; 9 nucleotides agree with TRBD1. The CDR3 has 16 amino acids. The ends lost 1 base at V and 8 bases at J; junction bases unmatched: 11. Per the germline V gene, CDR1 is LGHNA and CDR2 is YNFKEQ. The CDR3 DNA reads TGTGCCAGCAGCCAAGGGTTTTTGGACAGGGGCGAGGGCTACACCTTC. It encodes CASSQGFLDRGEGYTF.

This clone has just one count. The CDR3 nucleotides are TGTGCCAGCAGCAGACACGGAGGGGTATCTGGAAACACCATATATTTT. Protein product: CASSRHGGVSGNTIYF. The chain couples TRBV27 to TRBJ1-3; TRBD1 might be the D (5 bases). This CDR3 comprises 16 residues. Germline V gives CDR1 MNHEY, CDR2 SMNVEV (reference sequence). V was trimmed by 6 bases and J by 1 base, leaving 16 bases between them.

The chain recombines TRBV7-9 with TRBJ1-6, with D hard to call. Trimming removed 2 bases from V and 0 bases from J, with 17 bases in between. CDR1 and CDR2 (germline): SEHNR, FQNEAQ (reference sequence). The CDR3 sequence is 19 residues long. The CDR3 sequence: CASSLYASRGSSYNSPLHF. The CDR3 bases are TGTGCCAGCAGCTTATATGCCTCTCGTGGTAGCTCCTATAATTCACCCCTCCACTTT.

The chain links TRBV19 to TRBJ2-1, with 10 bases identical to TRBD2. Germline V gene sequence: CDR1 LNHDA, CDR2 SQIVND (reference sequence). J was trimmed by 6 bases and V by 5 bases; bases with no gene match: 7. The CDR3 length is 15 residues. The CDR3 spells CASSPSGSSGNEQFF. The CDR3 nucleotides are TGTGCCAGTAGTCCTAGCGGGAGTTCGGGCAATGAGCAGTTCTTC.

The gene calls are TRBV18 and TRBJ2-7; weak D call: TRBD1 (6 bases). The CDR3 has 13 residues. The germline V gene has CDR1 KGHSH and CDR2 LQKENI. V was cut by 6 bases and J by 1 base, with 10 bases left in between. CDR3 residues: CASSRQASYEQYF. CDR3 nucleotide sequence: TGTGCCAGCTCTCGACAGGCATCCTACGAGCAGTACTTC. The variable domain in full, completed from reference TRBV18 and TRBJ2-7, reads NAGVMQNPRHLVRRRGQEARLRCSPMKGHSHVYWYRQLPEEGLKFMVYLQKENIIDESGMPKERFSAEFPKEGPSILRIQQVVRGDSAAYFCASSRQASYEQYFGPGTRLTVT.

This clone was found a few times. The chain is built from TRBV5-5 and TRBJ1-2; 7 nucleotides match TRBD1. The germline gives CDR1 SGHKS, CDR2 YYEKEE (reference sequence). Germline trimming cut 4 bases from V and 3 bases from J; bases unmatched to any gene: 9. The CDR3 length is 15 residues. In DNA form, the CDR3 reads TGTGCCAGCAGCCTGGGGACAGCTAAATACTATGGCTACACCTTC. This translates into CASSLGTAKYYGYTF.

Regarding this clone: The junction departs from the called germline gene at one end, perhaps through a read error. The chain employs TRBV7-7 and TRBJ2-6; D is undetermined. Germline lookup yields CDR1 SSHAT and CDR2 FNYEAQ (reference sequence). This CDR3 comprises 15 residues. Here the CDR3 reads CASSLGSSGANVLTF. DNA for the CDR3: TGTGCTAGCAGCTTAGGCAGCTCTGGGGCCAACGTCCTGACTTTC.

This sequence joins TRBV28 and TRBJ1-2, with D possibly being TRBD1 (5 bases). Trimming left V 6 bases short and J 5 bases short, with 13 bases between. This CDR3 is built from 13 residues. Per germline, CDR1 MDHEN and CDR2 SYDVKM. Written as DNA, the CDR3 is TGTGCCAGCAGCGGCAACGGGGGATATGGCTACACCTTC. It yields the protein CASSGNGGYGYTF.

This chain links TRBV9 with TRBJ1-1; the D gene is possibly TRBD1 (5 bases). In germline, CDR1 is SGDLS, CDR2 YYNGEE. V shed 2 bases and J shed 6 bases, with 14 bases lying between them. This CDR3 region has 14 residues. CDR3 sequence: CASSVSWGDSEAFF. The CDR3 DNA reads TGTGCCAGCAGCGTCTCCTGGGGGGACTCTGAAGCTTTCTTT.

The CDR3 DNA reads as TGTGCCAGCAGCTCGACTAGCGGGGGAACCTACGAGCAGTACTTC. This encodes CASSSTSGGTYEQYF. The chain couples TRBV7-6 to TRBJ2-7; 12 nucleotides align to TRBD2. Unmatched junction bases numbered 3, after V lost 4 bases and J lost 2 bases. Germline-derived CDR1 and CDR2 are SGHVS and FNYEAQ. The CDR3 spans 15 residues.

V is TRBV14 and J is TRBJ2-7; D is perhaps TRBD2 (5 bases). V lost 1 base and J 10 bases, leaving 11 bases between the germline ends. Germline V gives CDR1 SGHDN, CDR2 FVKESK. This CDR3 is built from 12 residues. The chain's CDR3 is CASSQVWTRQYF. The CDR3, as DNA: TGTGCCAGCAGCCAAGTCTGGACTCGCCAGTACTTC. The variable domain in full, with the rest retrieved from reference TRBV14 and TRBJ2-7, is EAGVTQFPSHSVIEKGQTVTLRCDPISGHDNLYWYRRVMGKEIKFLLHFVKESKQDESGMPNNRFLAERTGGTYSTLKVQPAELEDSGVYFCASSQVWTRQYFGPGTRLTVT.

Here the CDR3 DNA reads TGCGCCAGCAGCTTAAGTTCGGCGGGACATACGCAGTATTTT. Amino acid sequence: CASSLSSAGHTQYF. The chain employs TRBV5-1 and TRBJ2-3, with D possibly TRBD2 on 6 matching bases. The germline CDR1 and CDR2 sequences are SGHRS and YFSETQ. There are 14 residues in the CDR3. Trimming pared 2 bases from V and 7 bases from J, leaving 14 bases between.

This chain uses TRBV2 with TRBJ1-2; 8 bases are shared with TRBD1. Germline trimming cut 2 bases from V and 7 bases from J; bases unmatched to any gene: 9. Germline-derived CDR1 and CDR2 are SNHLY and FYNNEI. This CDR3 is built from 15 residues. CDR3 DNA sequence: TGTGCCAGCAGTGAATGGCAGGGGGCCGGAACTGGCTACACCTTC. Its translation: CASSEWQGAGTGYTF. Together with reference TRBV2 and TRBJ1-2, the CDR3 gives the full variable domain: EPEVTQTPSHQVTQMGQEVILRCVPISNHLYFYWYRQILGQKVEFLVSFYNNEISEKSEIFDDQFSVERPDGSNFTLKIRSTKLEDSAMYFCASSEWQGAGTGYTFGSGTRLTVV.